This T cell receptor beta chain is from a study of blood T cell repertoires in COVID-19. The study drew participants aged about 18 to 89 years from some 25 US areas. Participants' own reports of clinical history determined their cohort assignment. As handled by the study authors: Estimation of nucleated cell counts was performed using reference gene primer amplification. The assay was immunoSEQ multiplex PCR, and TCRdb's table has in-frame clones only and misses some. V and J calls and clone size are those listed in that table; D and trimming were worked out from the DNA. The sample lists about 250,000 clones; roughly 90% were seen once. From germline, CDR1 is LNHDA and CDR2 SQIVND (reference sequence). Between the trimmed V and J ends, which lost 6 bases and 6 bases, there was a span of 8 bases. The CDR3 runs to 12 residues.

Sequenced input: PBMCs or T cells enriched from blood (not recorded which). The chain couples TRBV19 to TRBJ1-4, with a possible D match to TRBD1 (5 bases). The clonotype was recovered from a woman aged 25 to 45 with acute COVID-19. The CDR3 loop reads CASRGADEKLFF. The CDR3 bases are TGTGCCAGTAGAGGGGCGGATGAAAAACTGTTTTTT.